This T cell receptor (beta chain) came from a study of vaccination and CD4 T cells after COVID-19. The CDR3 is 17 residues long. Germline V lookup: CDR1 SGHRS, CDR2 YFSETQ. Trimming at V came to 6 bases and at J to 14 bases, leaving 17 bases not matched to a gene. Sequencing of cultured CD4+ T cell DNA used the Oncomine TCR Beta short-read assay. TCRdb fed the PCR reads into MiXCR, producing one record per CDR3 protein. The sample lists 20,000 or so distinct CDR3 sequences; around two fifths were seen once. As concerns this clonotype: Its antigen is not identified.

As for treatment: roughly ten-day PBMC culture with coronavirus spike peptide pools or control peptides (ViraFEST assay). Study-level findings and limits: Data came from relatively few convalescent patients and lacked early post-infection timepoints.

This rearrangement joins TRBV5-1 to TRBJ2-1, with 16 bases that match TRBD2. Source material: CD4+ T cells from blood, cultured in vitro. This sequence originates from a human donor who had recovered from COVID-19. As DNA, the CDR3 is TGCGCCAGCAAAACACGCCCGGGACTAGCGGGAGGGCCAAACGAGTTCTTC. This encodes CASKTRPGLAGGPNEFF.